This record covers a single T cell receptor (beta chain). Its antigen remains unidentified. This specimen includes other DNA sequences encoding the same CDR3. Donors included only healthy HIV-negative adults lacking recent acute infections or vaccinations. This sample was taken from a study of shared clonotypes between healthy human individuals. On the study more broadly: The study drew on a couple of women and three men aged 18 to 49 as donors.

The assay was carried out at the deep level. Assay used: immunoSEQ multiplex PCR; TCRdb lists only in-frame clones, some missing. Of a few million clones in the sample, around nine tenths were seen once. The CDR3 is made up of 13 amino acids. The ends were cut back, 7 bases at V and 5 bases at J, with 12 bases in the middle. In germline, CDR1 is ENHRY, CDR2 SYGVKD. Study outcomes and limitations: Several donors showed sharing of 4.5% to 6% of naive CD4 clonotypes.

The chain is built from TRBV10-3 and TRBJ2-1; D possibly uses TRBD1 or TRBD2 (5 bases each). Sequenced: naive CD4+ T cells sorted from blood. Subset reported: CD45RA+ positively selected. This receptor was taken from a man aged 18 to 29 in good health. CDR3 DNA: TGTGCCATCACCTCTGGGGGAGACAATGAGCAGTTCTTC. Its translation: CAITSGGDNEQFF.